This TCR beta chain was obtained from a study of human T cells and chemical hapten exposure. Each cDNA molecule in the library carried unique molecular identifiers. TCRdb recomputed calls from the RACE reads with MiXCR, one row per CDR3 protein. The repertoire holds 60,000 to 65,000 distinct CDR3 sequences, with about 10% as singletons. The CDR3 consists of 14 residues. V was trimmed by 4 bases and J by 4 bases, leaving 14 bases between them. Germline CDR1 and CDR2: SGHNT and YYREEE (reference sequence). Stated time point: patch test 3, about 24 weeks after DPC sensitization. Treatment here: therapeutic diphenylcyclopropenone sensitization with weekly scalp DPC.

The clonotype originates from a woman aged 30 to 39 with alopecia areata. Some clones in this sample may be carry-over from other donors' samples. The sample consisted of whole blood, taken in connection with sensitization to the hapten diphenylcyclopropenone (DPC). The rearrangement joins TRBV5-4 to TRBJ2-5; D possibly corresponds to TRBD2 (6 bases). As DNA, the CDR3 is TGTGCCAGCAGCACACCGACTAGACGAGAGACCCAGTACTTC. Translating it yields CASSTPTRRETQYF.